This entry lists 10 T cell receptor beta chains sequenced from one sample in a study of cytomegalovirus exposure and HLA in healthy donors. The primer mix had 60 Vbeta and 13 Jbeta primers. TCRdb's copy holds only in-frame clones and misses some; the assay was immunoSEQ multiplex PCR. The sample holds around 100,000 clones; less than 80% are singletons and the top ten take 4% to 5%. The sequencing sample was made of PBMCs. The receptors come from a woman in her forties in good health and CMV-seropositive.

A single count supports this clone. The chain joins TRBV10-3 to TRBJ2-5, with 9 bases that match TRBD2. V dropped 4 bases and J dropped 4; count of bases not matched to a gene: 4. CDR3 length: 14 amino acids. Germline loops: CDR1 ENHRY, CDR2 SYGVKD. CDR3: CAISGGTSTETQYF. For the CDR3, the DNA is TGTGCCATCAGTGGCGGGACTAGCACAGAGACCCAGTACTTC.

The rearrangement uses TRBV18 and TRBJ1-4; D remains ambiguous. The CDR3 has 16 amino acids. Germline CDR1 is KGHSH and CDR2 is LQKENI. Trimming removed 1 base at V and 0 bases at J, with 9 bases between. DNA of the CDR3: TGTGCCAGCTCACCACAGAGGTCTGCAACTAATGAAAAACTGTTTTTT. Translation: CASSPQRSATNEKLFF.

CDR3: CASSLWDNEGTEAFF. As DNA, the CDR3 is TGTGCCAGCAGCTTGTGGGACAATGAGGGGACTGAAGCTTTCTTT. This chain links TRBV7-2 with TRBJ1-1; possibly TRBD1 for D (6 bases). The CDR3 spans 15 residues. V shed 3 bases and J shed 5 bases, with 16 bases lying between them. Germline values: CDR1 SGHTA, CDR2 FQGNSA.

This clone has only a few counts. The rearrangement joins TRBV2 to TRBJ2-1; 7 bases are shared with TRBD1. Losses at the gene ends were 4 bases for V and 2 bases for J; bases not matched to a gene: 5. CDR1 SNHLY and CDR2 FYNNEI come from the germline V gene. This CDR3 is built from 15 residues. DNA of the CDR3: TGTGCCAGCAGTGGACAGGGCGGTACCTACAATGAGCAGTTCTTC. Amino acids: CASSGQGGTYNEQFF.

This clone came up a few times. The chain recombines TRBV18 with TRBJ2-3; 9 nucleotides line up with TRBD1. The CDR3 totals 14 residues. V lost 6 bases and J lost 1; bases outside the gene matches: 2. Per the germline V gene, CDR1 is KGHSH and CDR2 is LQKENI. CDR3 protein: CASSRTGGTDTQYF. The CDR3, as DNA: TGTGCCAGCTCGAGGACAGGGGGCACAGATACGCAGTATTTT.

The chain couples TRBV6-5 to TRBJ2-3; 11 positions match TRBD2. This CDR3 is 15 amino acids long. With V trimmed by 6 bases and J by 4 bases, 6 bases remained unmatched. The germline CDR1 and CDR2 sequences are MNHEY and SVGAGI. The CDR3 is CASRLAGGLPDTQYF. Here the CDR3 DNA reads TGTGCCAGCAGGCTAGCGGGGGGTCTTCCAGATACGCAGTATTTT.

V is TRBV7-2 and J is TRBJ1-2; TRBD1 is a possible D gene (5 bases). CDR3 length equals 14 residues. In germline, CDR1 is SGHTA, CDR2 FQGNSA. V was clipped by 3 bases and J by 4 bases, with 12 bases between them. The CDR3 protein is CASSFGGEPYGYTF. Here the CDR3 DNA reads TGTGCCAGCAGCTTCGGAGGGGAACCCTATGGCTACACCTTC.

The chain combines TRBV14 with TRBJ2-7; 7 bases agree with TRBD1. The germline V gene has CDR1 SGHDN and CDR2 FVKESK. V lost 0 bases and J lost 4; bases outside the gene matches: 9. There are 16 residues in the CDR3. The CDR3 DNA reads as TGTGCCAGCAGCCAAGAACTGGGAAGGGGGCGATACGAGCAGTACTTC. Its protein product is CASSQELGRGRYEQYF.

The J gene is TRBJ2-3, the V gene TRBV7-3; 9 bases match TRBD2. The CDR3 runs 17 residues. After removal of 3 bases from V and 1 base from J, the junction contained 8 bases not matched to a gene. Germline V lookup: CDR1 SGHTA, CDR2 FQGTGA. The CDR3 DNA follows: TGTGCCAGCAGCTTTCTAGCGGGAACGGTGGGCACAGATACGCAGTATTTT. As protein: CASSFLAGTVGTDTQYF.

This clone was picked up a small number of times. The V gene is TRBV6-1, the J gene TRBJ1-2; TRBD1 agrees at 7 bases. J was trimmed by 8 bases and V by 6 bases; bases with no gene match: 15. Germline V gene lookup returns CDR1 MNHNS and CDR2 SASEGT. There are 15 residues in the CDR3. The CDR3 DNA follows: TGTGCCAGCAGGGAGATTGGACAGGTCACGCGGGGCTACACCTTC. This encodes CASREIGQVTRGYTF.